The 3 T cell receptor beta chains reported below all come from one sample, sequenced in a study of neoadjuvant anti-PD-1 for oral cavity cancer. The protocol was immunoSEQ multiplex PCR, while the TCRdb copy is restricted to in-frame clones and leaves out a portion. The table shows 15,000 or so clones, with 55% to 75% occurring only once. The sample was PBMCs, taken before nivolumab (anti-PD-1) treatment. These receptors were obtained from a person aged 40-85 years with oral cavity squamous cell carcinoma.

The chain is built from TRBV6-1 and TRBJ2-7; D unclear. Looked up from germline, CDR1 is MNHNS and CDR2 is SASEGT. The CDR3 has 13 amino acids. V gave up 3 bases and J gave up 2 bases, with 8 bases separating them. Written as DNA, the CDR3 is TGTGCCAGCAGTGATAGGGCCCCCTACGAGCAGTACTTC. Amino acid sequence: CASSDRAPYEQYF.

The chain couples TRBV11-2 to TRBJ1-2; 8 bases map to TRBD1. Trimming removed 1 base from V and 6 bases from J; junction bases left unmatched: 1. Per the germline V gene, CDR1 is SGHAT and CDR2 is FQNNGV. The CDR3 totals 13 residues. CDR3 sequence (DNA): TGTGCCAGCAGCTTAGCAGGGGGCAATGGCTACACCTTC. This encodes CASSLAGGNGYTF.

The chain's CDR3 is CASSQVDRDHEKLFF. CDR3 bases: TGCGCCAGCAGCCAAGTGGATCGGGACCATGAAAAACTGTTTTTT. The chain uses TRBV4-1 and TRBJ1-4; the D gene is possibly TRBD1 (5 bases). Trimming left V 1 base short and J 6 bases short, with 12 bases between. The V gene's germline CDR1 is MGHRA and CDR2 YSYEKL. The CDR3 runs 15 residues.